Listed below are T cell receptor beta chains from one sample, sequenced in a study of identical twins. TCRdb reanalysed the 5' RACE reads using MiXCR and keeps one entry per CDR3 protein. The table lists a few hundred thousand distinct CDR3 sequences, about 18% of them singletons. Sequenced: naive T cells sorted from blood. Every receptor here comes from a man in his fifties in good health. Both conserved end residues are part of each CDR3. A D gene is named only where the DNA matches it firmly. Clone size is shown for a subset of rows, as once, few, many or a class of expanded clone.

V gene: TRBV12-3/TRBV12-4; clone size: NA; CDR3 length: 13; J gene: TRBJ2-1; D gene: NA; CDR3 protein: CASAVVGFGEQFF; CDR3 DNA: TGTGCCAGCGCGGTCGTAGGGTTTGGGGAGCAGTTCTTC
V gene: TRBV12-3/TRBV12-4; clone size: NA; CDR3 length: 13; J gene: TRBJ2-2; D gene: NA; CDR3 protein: CASSPASTGELFF; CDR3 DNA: TGTGCCAGCAGTCCAGCGAGCACCGGGGAGCTGTTTTTT
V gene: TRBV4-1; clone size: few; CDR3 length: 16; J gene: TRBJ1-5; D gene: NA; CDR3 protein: CASSQGWARPDQPQHF; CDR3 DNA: TGCGCCAGCAGCCAAGGGTGGGCCCGTCCCGATCAGCCCCAGCATTTT
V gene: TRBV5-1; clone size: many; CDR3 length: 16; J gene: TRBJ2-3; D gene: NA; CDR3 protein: CASSLVTGSSTDTQYF; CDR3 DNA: TGCGCCAGCAGCTTGGTGACAGGATCTAGCACAGATACGCAGTATTTT
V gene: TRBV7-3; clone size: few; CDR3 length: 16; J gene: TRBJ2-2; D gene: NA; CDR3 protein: CASSLYGLDITGELFF; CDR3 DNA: TGTGCCAGCAGCTTATACGGCCTCGACATCACCGGGGAGCTGTTTTTT
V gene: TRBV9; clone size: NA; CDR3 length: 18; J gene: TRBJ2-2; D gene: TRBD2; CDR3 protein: CASSVRLAGGQLTGELFF; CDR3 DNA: TGTGCCAGCAGCGTTCGACTAGCGGGAGGCCAGCTCACCGGGGAGCTGTTTTTT
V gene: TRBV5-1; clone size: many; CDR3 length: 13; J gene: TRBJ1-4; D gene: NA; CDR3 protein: CASSPGPPQKLFF; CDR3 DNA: TGCGCCAGCAGCCCGGGACCTCCGCAAAAACTGTTTTTT
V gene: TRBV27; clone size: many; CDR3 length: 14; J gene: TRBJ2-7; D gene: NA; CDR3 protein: CASSLRRFPYEQYF; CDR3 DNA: TGTGCCAGCAGTTTACGGCGTTTCCCCTACGAGCAGTACTTC
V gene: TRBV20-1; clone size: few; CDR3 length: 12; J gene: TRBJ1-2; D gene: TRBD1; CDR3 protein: CSARRDSYGYTF; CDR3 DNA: TGCAGTGCTAGGAGGGACAGCTATGGCTACACCTTC
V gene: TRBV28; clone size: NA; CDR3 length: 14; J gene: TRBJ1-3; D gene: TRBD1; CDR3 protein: CASSLRGLGNTIYF; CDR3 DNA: TGTGCCAGCAGTTTAAGGGGGCTTGGAAACACCATATATTTT
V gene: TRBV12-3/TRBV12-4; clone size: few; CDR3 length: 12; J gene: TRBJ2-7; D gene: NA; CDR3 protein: CASMDLSYEQYF; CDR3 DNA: TGTGCCAGCATGGATCTCTCCTACGAGCAGTACTTC
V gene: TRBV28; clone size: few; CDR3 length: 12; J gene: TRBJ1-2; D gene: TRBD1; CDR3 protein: CASRTGDYGYTF; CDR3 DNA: TGTGCCAGCAGAACAGGGGACTATGGCTACACCTTC
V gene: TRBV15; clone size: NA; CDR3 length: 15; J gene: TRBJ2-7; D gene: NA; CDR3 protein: CATSRDPGSVHEQYF; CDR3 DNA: TGTGCCACCAGCAGAGACCCCGGGAGCGTGCACGAGCAGTACTTC
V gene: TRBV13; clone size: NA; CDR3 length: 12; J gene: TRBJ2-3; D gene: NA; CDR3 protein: CASSQTADTQYF; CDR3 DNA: TGTGCCAGCAGCCAGACAGCAGATACGCAGTATTTT